The 9 T cell receptor beta chains below all came from one sample that was sequenced in a study of blood T cells in healthy people across ages. The use of a sample-barcoded 5' primer and a J-beta primer mix characterized a second PCR of roughly 6 to 12 cycles. TCRdb processed the 5' RACE reads anew with MiXCR; each CDR3 protein has one entry. The sample lists about 630,000 distinct CDR3 sequences, roughly 21% occurring once. Sequenced material: blood. The receptors come from an older man in good health.

This clonotype was counted only a few times. This chain connects TRBV12-3 or TRBV12-4 to TRBJ2-7, with 7 bases fitting TRBD2. CDR3 length: 15 amino acids. V shed 6 bases, J shed 2 bases, and the junction held 10 bases outside the gene matches. The CDR3 region has the DNA TGTGCCAGCAGCTATGAAGCGGGATCCACCTACGAGCAGTACTTC. This encodes CASSYEAGSTYEQYF.

This chain joins TRBV6-2 or TRBV6-3 and TRBJ2-3, with D unresolved. Trimming took off 6 bases at V and 2 bases at J, with 9 bases between the two ends. The CDR3 runs to 13 residues. CDR1 and CDR2 (germline): MNHEY, SVGEGT. The DNA for the CDR3 is TGTGCCAGCAGCCGGACGCACACAGATACGCAGTATTTT. Translated, it gives CASSRTHTDTQYF.

The chain is built from TRBV5-1 and TRBJ2-7, with TRBD2 matching 12 bases. V lost 3 bases, J lost 2 bases, and 6 bases stayed unmatched. Germline V CDR1 and CDR2: SGHRS, YFSETQ. The CDR3 length is 16 residues. CDR3 in amino acids: CASSSNLAGGPYEQYF. The CDR3 DNA reads as TGCGCCAGCAGCTCAAATCTAGCGGGAGGGCCCTACGAGCAGTACTTC.

The J gene is TRBJ2-7, the V gene TRBV12-3 or TRBV12-4, with a possible D match to TRBD2 (6 bases). This CDR3 is 15 amino acids long. Trimming left V 8 bases short and J 0 bases short, with 17 bases between. In nucleotides, the CDR3 is TGTGCCAGCTTCCCATGGGGGGAAAGCTCCTACGAGCAGTACTTC. Its protein product is CASFPWGESSYEQYF.

This clonotype was counted many times. CDR3 protein: CSATSGSRDEQFF. In DNA form, the CDR3 reads TGCAGTGCTACTAGCGGGAGTAGAGATGAGCAGTTCTTC. V gene TRBV20-1 combines with J gene TRBJ2-1, with TRBD2 matching 10 bases. J was trimmed by 8 bases and V by 4 bases; bases with no gene match: 5. Germline V gives CDR1 DFQATT, CDR2 SNEGSKA (reference sequence). The CDR3 spans 13 residues.

This chain joins TRBV7-2 and TRBJ2-3, with TRBD2 as a possible D gene (6 bases). The V end lost 8 bases, the J end lost 0 bases, and 9 bases lay between the germline ends. The CDR3 consists of 13 residues. Germline V gene data show CDR1 as SGHTA and CDR2 as FQGNSA. CDR3: CASGSGSTDTQYF. The CDR3 coding sequence is TGTGCCAGCGGGAGCGGGAGCACAGATACGCAGTATTTT.

This clonotype was found once. V and J are TRBV5-1 and TRBJ1-5; 9 bases match TRBD1. V was pared by 7 bases and J by 2 bases, with 7 bases of the junction left unmatched. Germline loops: CDR1 SGHRS, CDR2 YFSETQ. The length of the CDR3 is 15 residues. CDR3 DNA: TGCGCCAGCCGTGAGGGACAGGGTGGCAATCAGCCCCAGCATTTT. Translation: CASREGQGGNQPQHF.

This clonotype was observed many times. The chain couples TRBV12-3 or TRBV12-4 to TRBJ1-5, with a tentative D call TRBD1 (5 bases). CDR3 length: 14 residues. V was pared by 1 base and J by 5 bases, with 9 bases between. The CDR3 sequence is CASSLGDFYQPQHF. As DNA, the CDR3 is TGTGCCAGCAGTTTAGGGGACTTCTATCAGCCCCAGCATTTT.

This clonotype was recorded a few times. V gene TRBV5-1 combines with J gene TRBJ2-7; tentative D call: TRBD1 (6 bases). CDR3 size: 14 residues. Germline lookup yields CDR1 SGHRS and CDR2 YFSETQ. With 0 bases removed from V and 9 bases from J, the gap between germline ends came to 16 bases. The CDR3 coding sequence is TGCGCCAGCAGCTTGGGGGGACGACAGGCTTTGCAGTACTTC. Protein sequence: CASSLGGRQALQYF. The entire variable domain, with the rest obtained from reference TRBV5-1 and TRBJ2-7, is as follows: KAGVTQTPRYLIKTRGQQVTLSCSPISGHRSVSWYQQTPGQGLQFLFEYFSETQRNKGNFPGRFSGRQFSNSRSEMNVSTLELGDSALYLCASSLGGRQALQYFGPGTRLTVT.